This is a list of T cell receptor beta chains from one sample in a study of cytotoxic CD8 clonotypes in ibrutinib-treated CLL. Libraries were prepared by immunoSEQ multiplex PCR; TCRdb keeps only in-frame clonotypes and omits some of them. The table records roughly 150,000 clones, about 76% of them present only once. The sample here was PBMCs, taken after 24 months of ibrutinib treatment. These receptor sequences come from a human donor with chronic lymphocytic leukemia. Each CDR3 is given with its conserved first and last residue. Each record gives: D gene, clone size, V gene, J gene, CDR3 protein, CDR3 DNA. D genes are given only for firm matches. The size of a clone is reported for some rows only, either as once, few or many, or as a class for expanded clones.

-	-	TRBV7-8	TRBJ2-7	CASSLARGGIYEQYF	TGTGCCAGCAGCTTAGCGCGGGGCGGGATCTACGAGCAGTACTTC
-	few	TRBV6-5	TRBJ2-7	CASSYRGQSYEQYF	TGTGCCAGCAGTTATCGCGGACAGTCCTACGAGCAGTACTTC
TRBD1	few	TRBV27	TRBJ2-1	CASSPRTGSYNEQFF	TGTGCCAGCAGCCCCCGGACAGGGTCTTACAATGAGCAGTTCTTC
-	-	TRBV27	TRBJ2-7	CASSLYPGKGGEQYF	TGTGCCAGCAGTTTATATCCAGGGAAGGGCGGCGAGCAGTACTTC
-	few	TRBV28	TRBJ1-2	CANPRGGGYTF	TGTGCCAACCCCCGGGGGGGTGGCTACACCTTC
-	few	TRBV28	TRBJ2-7	CASGPYEQYF	TGTGCCAGCGGTCCATACGAGCAGTACTTC
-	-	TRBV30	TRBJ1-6	CAWSVPNSPLHF	TGTGCCTGGAGTGTACCTAATTCACCCCTCCACTTT
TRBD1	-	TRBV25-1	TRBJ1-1	CASSGTGIWEKAFF	TGTGCCAGCAGCGGGACAGGGATATGGGAGAAAGCTTTCTTT
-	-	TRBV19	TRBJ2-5	CASSQQETQYF	TGTGCCAGTAGCCAGCAAGAGACCCAGTACTTC
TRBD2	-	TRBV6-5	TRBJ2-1	CASRVGGSNEQFF	TGTGCCAGCCGGGTGGGGGGGAGCAATGAGCAGTTCTTC
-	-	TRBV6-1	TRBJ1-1	CASSQQPNTEAFF	TGTGCCAGCAGTCAACAGCCGAACACTGAAGCTTTCTTT
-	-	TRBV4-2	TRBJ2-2	CASSQDPTGELFF	TGTGCCAGCAGCCAAGATCCCACCGGGGAGCTGTTTTTT
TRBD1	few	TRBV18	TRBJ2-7	CASSPAGTAPYEQYF	TGTGCCAGCTCCCCCGCCGGGACAGCGCCCTACGAGCAGTACTTC
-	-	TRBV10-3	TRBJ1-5	CAISGQSQPQHF	TGTGCCATCAGTGGCCAGTCGCAGCCCCAGCATTTT
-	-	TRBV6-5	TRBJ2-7	CASSGPRSYEQYF	TGTGCCAGCAGTGGCCCTAGGTCCTACGAGCAGTACTTC
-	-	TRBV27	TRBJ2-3	CASSFGGTQYF	TGTGCCAGCAGTTTCGGGGGTACGCAGTATTTT
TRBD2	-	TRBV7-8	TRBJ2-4	CASSPYSGVAGDAGKNIQYF	TGTGCCAGCAGCCCATATAGTGGGGTAGCGGGAGACGCGGGCAAAAACATTCAGTACTTC
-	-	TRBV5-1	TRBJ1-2	CASSLGDSYGYTF	TGCGCCAGCAGCTTGGGTGACAGCTATGGCTACACCTTC
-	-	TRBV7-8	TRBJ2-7	CASSSHQGLAIYEQYF	TGTGCCAGCAGCTCCCACCAAGGCCTAGCGATTTACGAGCAGTACTTC
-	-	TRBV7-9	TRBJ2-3	CASSPPRGGKDTQYF	TGTGCCAGCAGCCCTCCCCGAGGGGGTAAAGATACGCAGTATTTT
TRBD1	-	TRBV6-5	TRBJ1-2	CASTPDRGVFGYTF	TGTGCCAGCACACCCGACAGGGGCGTATTTGGCTACACCTTC
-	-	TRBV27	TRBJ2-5	CASSPTFWETQYF	TGTGCCAGCAGCCCTACCTTTTGGGAGACCCAGTACTTC
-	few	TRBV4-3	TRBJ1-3	CASSRPPGSGNTIYF	TGCGCCAGCAGCCGGCCCCCGGGCTCTGGAAACACCATATATTTT
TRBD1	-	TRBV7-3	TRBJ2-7	CASSPQGSDEQYF	TGTGCCAGCAGCCCACAGGGGTCCGACGAGCAGTACTTC
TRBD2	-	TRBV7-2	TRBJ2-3	CASSRGGASTDTQYF	TGTGCCAGCAGCCGGGGGGGGGCTAGCACAGATACGCAGTATTTT
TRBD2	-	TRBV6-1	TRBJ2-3	CASNPGGGTDTQYF	TGTGCCAGCAACCCGGGAGGGGGCACAGATACGCAGTATTTT
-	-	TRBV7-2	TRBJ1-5	CASSPRRGGQPQHF	TGTGCCAGCAGCCCCCGAAGGGGGGGTCAGCCCCAGCATTTT
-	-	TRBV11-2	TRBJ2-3	CASSPTTDTQYF	TGTGCCAGCAGCCCCACCACAGATACGCAGTATTTT
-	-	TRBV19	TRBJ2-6	CASSPRGRGGANVLTF	TGTGCCAGTAGTCCCCGGGGGCGCGGTGGGGCCAACGTCCTGACTTTC
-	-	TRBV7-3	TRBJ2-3	CASSLRDGSDTQYF	TGTGCCAGCAGCTTAAGGGACGGGTCAGATACGCAGTATTTT
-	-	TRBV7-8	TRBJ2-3	CASSPRGPTTDTQYF	TGTGCCAGCAGCCCCAGGGGTCCTACCACAGATACGCAGTATTTT
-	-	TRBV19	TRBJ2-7	CASSKRGVMGEQYF	TGTGCCAGTAGTAAGAGGGGGGTAATGGGCGAGCAGTACTTC
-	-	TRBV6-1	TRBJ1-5	CASSYDTRGDQPQHF	TGTGCCAGCAGCTACGACACCCGTGGGGATCAGCCCCAGCATTTT
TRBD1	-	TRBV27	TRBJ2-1	CASRRDRAYNEQFF	TGTGCCAGCCGTCGGGACAGGGCCTACAATGAGCAGTTCTTC
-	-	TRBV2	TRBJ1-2	CASSPGFGYGYTF	TGTGCCAGCAGCCCGGGGTTCGGCTATGGCTACACCTTC
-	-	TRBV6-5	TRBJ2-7	CASRSIAESSYEQYF	TGTGCCAGCCGATCAATAGCGGAGAGCTCCTACGAGCAGTACTTC